This T cell receptor beta chain comes out of a study of monozygotic twins with inflammatory bowel disease. This CDR3 region has 14 residues. Germline V gene sequence: CDR1 SGHRS, CDR2 YFSETQ. Around 4,000 ng of total RNA went into each TCR library. TCRdb re-called the 5' RACE reads; one entry per CDR3 protein, DNA not given. The sample has about 440,000 distinct CDR3 sequences, and its top ten clones hold roughly 2.3%. This chain uses TRBV5-1 with TRBJ2-7; TCRdb reports TRBD1, a call that lacks DNA to check it against. The sequencing input was blood. This sequence originates from a human donor with ulcerative colitis or Crohn's disease, or a healthy co-twin of an affected twin (not recorded which). CDR3 loop: CASSTGTRDGEQYF. Looking up the rest from reference TRBV5-1 and TRBJ2-7 gives the full variable domain: KAGVTQTPRYLIKTRGQQVTLSCSPISGHRSVSWYQQTPGQGLQFLFEYFSETQRNKGNFPGRFSGRQFSNSRSEMNVSTLELGDSALYLCASSTGTRDGEQYFGPGTRLTVT.